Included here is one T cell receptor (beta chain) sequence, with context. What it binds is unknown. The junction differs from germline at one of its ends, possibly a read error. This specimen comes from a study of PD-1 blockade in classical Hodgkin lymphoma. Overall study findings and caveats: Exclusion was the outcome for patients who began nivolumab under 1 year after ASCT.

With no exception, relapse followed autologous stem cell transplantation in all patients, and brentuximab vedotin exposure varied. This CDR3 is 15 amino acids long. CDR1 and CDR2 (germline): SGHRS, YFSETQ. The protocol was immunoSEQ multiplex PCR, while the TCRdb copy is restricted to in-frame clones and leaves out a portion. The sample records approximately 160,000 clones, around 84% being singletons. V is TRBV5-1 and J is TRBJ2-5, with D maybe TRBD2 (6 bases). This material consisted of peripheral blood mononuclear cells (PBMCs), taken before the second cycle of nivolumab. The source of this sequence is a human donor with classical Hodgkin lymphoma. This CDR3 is CASRLVYVGRETQYF. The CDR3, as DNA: TGCGCCAGCAGATTGGTGTACGTGGGGAGGGAGACCCAGTACTTC.